This passage covers 15 T cell receptor beta chains from one sample sequenced in a study of blood T cell repertoires in COVID-19. Data came from immunoSEQ multiplex PCR; TCRdb stores just in-frame clones and leaves some out. The sample contains around 340,000 clones, 80% to 90% of which appear only once. The sequenced material came from PBMCs or T cells enriched from blood (not recorded which). These receptors came from a middle-aged woman with acute COVID-19.

The J gene is TRBJ1-4, the V gene TRBV7-9; D call uncertain. The CDR3 loop spans 13 amino acids. CDR1 is SEHNR and CDR2 is FQNEAQ in the germline V gene (reference sequence). V lost 8 bases to trimming and J lost 8 bases, with 15 bases between them. The CDR3 here is CASRPTRLEKLFF. The CDR3 nucleotides are TGTGCCAGCCGACCTACCAGGCTGGAAAAACTGTTTTTT.

J is TRBJ2-1 and V is TRBV18; 7 nucleotides align to TRBD2. CDR1 is KGHSH and CDR2 is LQKENI in the germline V gene. V gave up 2 bases and J gave up 2 bases; unmatched junction bases: 9. This CDR3 is 17 amino acids long. CDR3 residues: CASSPNLSGATYNEQFF. The CDR3 DNA reads TGTGCCAGCTCACCAAATTTAAGCGGGGCGACCTACAATGAGCAGTTCTTC.

CDR3 bases: TGTGCCAGTAGTGTCTTGACCGGGACAAACTATGGCTACACCTTC. Its protein is CASSVLTGTNYGYTF. The rearrangement uses TRBV19 and TRBJ1-2; D is perhaps TRBD1 (6 bases). Germline CDR1 and CDR2: LNHDA and SQIVND (reference sequence). V lost 5 bases to trimming and J lost 2 bases, with 15 bases between them. The CDR3 is 15 amino acids.

The count of this clone is one. The V and J genes are TRBV21-1 and TRBJ2-1; the table calls TRBD2, which could not be checked here. TRBV21-1 corresponds to a pseudogene. The CDR3 length is 17 residues. This CDR3 reads CASSKRPWTAFYNEQFF. The CDR3 DNA sequence: TGTGCCAGCAGCAAAAGGCCCTGGACTGCTTTTTACAATGAGCAGTTCTTC.

This clone was seen once. The chain links TRBV18 to TRBJ1-1, with D possibly TRBD1 on 6 matching bases. With 3 bases removed from V and 1 base from J, the gap between germline ends came to 12 bases. The CDR3 length is 15 residues. Germline V gene sequence: CDR1 KGHSH, CDR2 LQKENI. As DNA, the CDR3 is TGTGCCAGCTCACCGCGTTCAGGGGAGAACACTGAAGCTTTCTTT. Amino acid sequence: CASSPRSGENTEAFF. Full variable domain (missing parts from reference TRBV18 and TRBJ1-1): NAGVMQNPRHLVRRRGQEARLRCSPMKGHSHVYWYRQLPEEGLKFMVYLQKENIIDESGMPKERFSAEFPKEGPSILRIQQVVRGDSAAYFCASSPRSGENTEAFFGQGTRLTVV.

This rearrangement joins TRBV7-2 to TRBJ2-1, with 13 positions matching TRBD2. The V gene's germline CDR1 is SGHTA and CDR2 FQGNSA. The CDR3 has 16 residues. Trimming removed 1 base from V and 5 bases from J; junction bases left unmatched: 2. CDR3 sequence reads: CASSLVGTSGDNEQFF. The CDR3 nucleotides are TGTGCCAGCAGCTTAGTAGGGACTAGCGGGGACAATGAGCAGTTCTTC.

This chain joins TRBV10-3 and TRBJ1-5; unclear D gene. Trimming took off 4 bases at V and 0 bases at J, with 13 bases between the two ends. The germline CDR1 and CDR2 sequences are ENHRY and SYGVKD. The CDR3 has 16 residues. The CDR3 DNA is TGTGCCATCAGTGCAGGCAGGTTTGATAGCAATCAGCCCCAGCATTTT. It specifies CAISAGRFDSNQPQHF.

The chain recombines TRBV20-1 with TRBJ1-1; 7 nucleotides match TRBD1. Germline V gives CDR1 DFQATT, CDR2 SNEGSKA (reference sequence). The CDR3 spans 11 residues. V dropped 4 bases and J dropped 11; count of bases not matched to a gene: 7. CDR3 amino acids: CSATQAGGAFF. The CDR3, as DNA: TGCAGTGCTACCCAGGCAGGGGGGGCTTTCTTT.

The chain has TRBV9 and TRBJ2-1; 10 positions match TRBD1. V was clipped by 3 bases and J by 3 bases; unmatched bases: 3. There are 15 residues in the CDR3. Germline CDR1 SGDLS, CDR2 YYNGEE. The CDR3 DNA sequence: TGTGCCAGCAGCGCGACAGGGGGCGACTACAATGAGCAGTTCTTC. It specifies CASSATGGDYNEQFF.

This chain links TRBV11-1 with TRBJ2-1; 7 bases line up with TRBD2. The CDR3 covers 14 residues. V dropped 4 bases and J dropped 1; count of bases not matched to a gene: 1. Germline V gives CDR1 SGHAT, CDR2 FQDESV (reference sequence). The CDR3 coding sequence is TGTGCCAGCAGCTCCGGGGGGTCCTACAATGAGCAGTTCTTC. Translation gives CASSSGGSYNEQFF.

The rearrangement joins TRBV5-5 to TRBJ1-2; possible D gene TRBD1, 6 bases. The germline V gene encodes CDR1 SGHKS and CDR2 YYEKEE (reference sequence). This CDR3 contains 14 residues. V lost 2 bases to trimming and J lost 4 bases, with 12 bases between them. CDR3 bases: TGTGCCAGCAGCTTTAGGGGGTTATCCTATGGCTACACCTTC. It translates to CASSFRGLSYGYTF.

The rearrangement joins TRBV7-3 to TRBJ2-1; tentatively, D is TRBD2 (6 bases). The CDR3 is made up of 14 amino acids. The germline gives CDR1 SGHTA, CDR2 FQGTGA. Trimming removed 4 bases at V and 3 bases at J, with 10 bases between. The CDR3 is CASSSPGDYNEQFF. In nucleotides, the CDR3 is TGTGCCAGCAGCTCCCCGGGGGACTACAATGAGCAGTTCTTC.

The CDR3 is CASSPQPGHGTKNTGELFF. DNA for the CDR3: TGTGCCAGCAGCCCCCAACCGGGACATGGGACGAAGAACACCGGGGAGCTGTTTTTT. The chain has TRBV9 and TRBJ2-2; D possibly corresponds to TRBD1 (6 bases). V lost 4 bases to trimming and J lost 1 base, with 23 bases between them. Germline V lookup: CDR1 SGDLS, CDR2 YYNGEE. The CDR3 is 19 amino acids.

The V gene is TRBV27, the J gene TRBJ1-1; D is ambiguous. The germline V and J ends were trimmed by 4 bases and 0 bases, with 18 bases remaining between them. There are 17 residues in the CDR3. Germline CDR1 MNHEY, CDR2 SMNVEV (reference sequence). CDR3 loop: CASSSTLGETMNTEAFF. DNA for the CDR3: TGTGCCAGCAGTTCAACCCTCGGGGAGACGATGAACACTGAAGCTTTCTTT.

A note on this clone: This sample includes further DNA sequences coding for the same CDR3. V gene TRBV12-3 or TRBV12-4 combines with J gene TRBJ1-1, with unresolved D. CDR3 length equals 13 residues. The ends were cut back, 2 bases at V and 1 base at J, with 5 bases in the middle. CDR3 residues: CASSLRGNTEAFF. CDR3 DNA sequence: TGTGCCAGCAGTTTACGGGGGAACACTGAAGCTTTCTTT.